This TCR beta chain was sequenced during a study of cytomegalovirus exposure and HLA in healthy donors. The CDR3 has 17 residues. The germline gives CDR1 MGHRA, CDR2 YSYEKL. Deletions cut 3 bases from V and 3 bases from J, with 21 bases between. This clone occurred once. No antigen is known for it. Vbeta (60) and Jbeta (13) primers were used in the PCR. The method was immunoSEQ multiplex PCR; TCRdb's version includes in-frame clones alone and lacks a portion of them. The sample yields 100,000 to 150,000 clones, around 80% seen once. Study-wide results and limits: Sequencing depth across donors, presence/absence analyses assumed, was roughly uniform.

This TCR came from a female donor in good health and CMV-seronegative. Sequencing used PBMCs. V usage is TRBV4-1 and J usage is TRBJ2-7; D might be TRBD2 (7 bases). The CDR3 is CASSQRERVGGGYEQYF. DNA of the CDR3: TGCGCCAGCAGCCAGAGAGAGAGAGTAGGGGGGGGCTACGAGCAGTACTTC.